This paragraph reports one T cell receptor (beta chain). The entry originates in a study of long-term antiretroviral therapy in people with HIV. Study overall: The earliest specimens came about a decade ahead of the 2015 immediate-ART recommendation.

Survey level was the resolution at which the v3.0 immunoSEQ assay ran. Sequencing was performed with immunoSEQ multiplex PCR; in TCRdb, only in-frame clones are kept and a portion is missing. The sample contains around 21,000 clones, 75% to 95% of which appear only once. This CDR3 has 14 residues. Per the germline V gene, CDR1 is SNHLY and CDR2 is FYNNEI. V was pared by 8 bases and J by 5 bases, with 18 bases between. The sequences come from unsorted PBMCs, collected approximately 4.2 years before starting antiretroviral therapy. This clonotype originated in a woman aged 25 to 39 with HIV. The chain combines TRBV2 with TRBJ1-2, with a tentative D call TRBD1 (6 bases). CDR3 amino acids: CASQLTGQLYGYTF. The CDR3 bases are TGTGCCAGCCAGCTGACGGGACAACTTTATGGCTACACCTTC.